This T cell receptor beta chain was profiled in a study of early T cells in non-severe SARS-CoV-2 infection (dated by TCRdb to about 2021). Regarding the complete study: Bulk RNA from unsorted whole blood was used for TCR sequencing, so alpha and beta chains could not be paired. On the study overall, not on this receptor specifically: Matching against VDJdb was skewed toward anti-spike CD8 responses, likely underestimated virus-specific expansions, and missed private and CD4 specificities.

For CDR1 and CDR2, the germline V gene lists SGDLS and YYNGEE. Counted from cysteine to phenylalanine, this CDR3 has 12 amino acids. Only the CDR3 DNA stays, 36 bases, in frame from base 1. Trimming removed 0 bases from V and 13 bases from J; the gene matches leave 3 bases unexplained. Remarks on this clonotype: Its specific antigen is unknown. There are no base qualities to consult, and no much larger clone falls within one base.

Set within a cohort of healthcare workers in London, UK, this nested case-control study involved weekly PCR testing of nasopharyngeal swabs along with blood sampling. Between 23 and 31 March 2020, the week of the UK lockdown, healthcare workers were enrolled and then followed up weekly for as long as 16 weeks. The method behind the library was 5' RACE. The run used a NextSeq 500. Unique molecular identifiers were attached to individual cDNA molecules in the TCR library protocol so that sequencing error and PCR bias could be corrected. Both TCR alpha and beta chains were sequenced, and tight co-correlation was observed between alpha and beta sequence abundances in each sample. As for how the authors treated the data: Decombinator V4 was used to perform V gene, J gene and CDR3 annotation of TCR sequences. TCRs were defined as expanded if a significant change between any two time points was detected under a Poisson model with p below 0.0001. Abundances of TCRs were expressed as counts per million after normalisation to the total number of TCRs sequenced in each sample. TRAV1-2 paired with TRAJ12, TRAJ20 or TRAJ33 defined MAIT TCRs, while TRAV10 paired with TRAJ18 defined iNKT TCRs. A search of VDJdb, accessed on 1 November 2021, was run for TCRs annotated to CMV, EBV and SARS-CoV-2, with TCRs annotated for multiple antigens excluded. TCRdb reworked the public reads: Q25 trimming with fastp, MiXCR clone assembly, productive beta chains retained. Here each entry gathers all rows of one CDR3 protein and keeps the most common genes and DNA. It is TCRdb's table, rather than the study itself, that gives the V and J calls and clone size. Present in this sample are about 23,000 distinct CDR3 sequences, roughly 5% of which were seen just once. About 10% of the sample is in the top ten clones.

The origin of this receptor is an adult who was a healthcare worker with PCR-confirmed SARS-CoV-2 infection or an uninfected control (not recorded which). The rearranged chain carries TRBV9 and TRBJ2-2; the central 7 bases match TRBD2. The specimen was whole blood. CDR3 reads: CASSVVGEGLFF. At the DNA level, the sequence is TGTGCCAGCAGCGTAGTTGGGGAGGGGCTGTTTTTT.